This record covers a single TCR beta chain. As yet, its antigen is unknown. At one end, the junction sequence differs from germline, possibly due to a read error. Repertoires were generated with immunoSEQ multiplex PCR, while TCRdb's copy carries only in-frame clones and drops some. The sample shows under 140,000 clones, approximately 89% of them seen only once. Anyone with autoimmune disease history or systemic immunosuppression was excluded. Germline CDR1 is SGDLS and CDR2 is YYNGEE. The CDR3 spans 15 residues. This sample stems from a study of OX40 agonist ivuxolimab in advanced cancers. About the study: Patients were dosed intravenously with ivuxolimab at 0.01 to 10 mg/kg every 2 weeks.

Study results and caveats: Some patients who did not respond also had low normalized T-cell clonal expansion.

V and J are TRBV9 and TRBJ2-5, with 12 bases that match TRBD2. The source material was CD4+ or CD8+ T cells sorted from blood, sampled in a trial of the OX40 agonist ivuxolimab. The source is an adult with an advanced solid tumor such as melanoma, head and neck, liver or kidney cancer. The DNA for the CDR3 is TGTGCCAGCAGCGTCTCTAGCGGGAGGGAAGAGCCCCAGTACTTC. Translation gives CASSVSSGREEPQYF. The entire variable domain, with the rest obtained from reference TRBV9 and TRBJ2-5, is as follows: DSGVTQTPKHLITATGQRVTLRCSPRSGDLSVYWYQQSLDQGLQFLIQYYNGEERAKGNILERFSAQQFPDLHSELNLSSLELGDSALYFCASSVSSGREEPQYFGPGTRLLVL.